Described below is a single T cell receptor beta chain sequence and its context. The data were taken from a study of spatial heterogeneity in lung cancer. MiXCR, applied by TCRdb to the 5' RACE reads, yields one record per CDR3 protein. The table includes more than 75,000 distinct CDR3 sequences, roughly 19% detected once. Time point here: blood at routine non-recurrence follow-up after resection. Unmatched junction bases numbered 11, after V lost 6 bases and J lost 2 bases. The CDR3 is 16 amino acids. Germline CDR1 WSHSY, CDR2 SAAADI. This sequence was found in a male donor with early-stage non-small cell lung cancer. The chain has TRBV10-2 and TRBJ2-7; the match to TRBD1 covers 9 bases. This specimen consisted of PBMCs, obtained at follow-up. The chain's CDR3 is CASRETGTGFPYEQYF. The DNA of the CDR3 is TGCGCCAGCAGGGAGACCGGGACAGGGTTCCCCTACGAGCAGTACTTC.